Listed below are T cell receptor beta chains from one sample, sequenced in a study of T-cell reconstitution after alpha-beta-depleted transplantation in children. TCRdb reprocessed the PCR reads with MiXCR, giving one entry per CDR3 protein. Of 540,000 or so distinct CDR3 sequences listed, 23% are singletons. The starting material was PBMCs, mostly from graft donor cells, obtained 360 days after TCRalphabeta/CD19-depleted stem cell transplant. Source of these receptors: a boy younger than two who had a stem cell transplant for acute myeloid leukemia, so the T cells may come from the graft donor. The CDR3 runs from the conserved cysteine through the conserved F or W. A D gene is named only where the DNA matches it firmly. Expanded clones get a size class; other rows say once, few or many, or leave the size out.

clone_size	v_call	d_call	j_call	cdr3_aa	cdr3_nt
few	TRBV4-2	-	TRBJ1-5	CASSQDQLRPQHF	TGTGCCAGCAGCCAAGACCAGTTGCGGCCCCAGCATTTT
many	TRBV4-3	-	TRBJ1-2	CASSQGALYGYTF	TGCGCCAGCAGCCAAGGGGCCCTCTATGGCTACACCTTC
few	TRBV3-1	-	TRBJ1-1	CASSHKDRNTEAFF	TGTGCCAGCAGCCATAAGGACAGAAACACTGAAGCTTTCTTT
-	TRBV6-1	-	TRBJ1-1	CASSPWEGSTEAFF	TGTGCCAGCAGTCCTTGGGAGGGAAGCACTGAAGCTTTCTTT
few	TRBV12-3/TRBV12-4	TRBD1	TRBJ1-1	CASRAGTGNTEAFF	TGTGCCAGCAGGGCCGGGACAGGGAACACTGAAGCTTTCTTT
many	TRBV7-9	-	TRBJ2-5	CASSSWSSEGETQYF	TGTGCCAGCAGCTCCTGGTCGAGCGAAGGAGAGACCCAGTACTTC
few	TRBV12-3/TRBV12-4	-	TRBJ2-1	CASSFGVDEQFF	TGTGCCAGCAGTTTTGGTGTGGATGAGCAGTTCTTC
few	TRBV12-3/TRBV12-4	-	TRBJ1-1	CASSSHRDAFF	TGTGCCAGCAGTTCCCACAGGGATGCTTTCTTT
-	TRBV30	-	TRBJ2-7	CAWSFGSSYEQYF	TGTGCCTGGAGTTTTGGTAGCTCCTACGAGCAGTACTTC
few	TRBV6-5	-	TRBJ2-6	CASSYLTGSGANVLTF	TGTGCCAGCAGTTACCTGACTGGCTCTGGGGCCAACGTCCTGACTTTC
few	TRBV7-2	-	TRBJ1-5	CASSFAQPNQPQHF	TGTGCCAGCAGCTTCGCACAGCCTAATCAGCCCCAGCATTTT
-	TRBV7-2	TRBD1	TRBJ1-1	CASSLTGTVEAFF	TGTGCCAGCAGCTTAACCGGGACAGTTGAAGCTTTCTTT
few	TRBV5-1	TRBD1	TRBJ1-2	CASSDRGQDYGYTF	TGCGCCAGCAGCGACAGGGGGCAGGACTATGGCTACACCTTC
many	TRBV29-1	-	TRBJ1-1	CSVEVPGQRNTEAFF	TGCAGCGTTGAGGTTCCGGGACAAAGGAACACTGAAGCTTTCTTT
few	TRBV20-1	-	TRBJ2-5	CSARTGQETQYF	TGCAGTGCTAGAACTGGACAAGAGACCCAGTACTTC
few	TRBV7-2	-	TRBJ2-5	CASSLWGHQETQYF	TGTGCCAGCAGCTTATGGGGGCACCAAGAGACCCAGTACTTC
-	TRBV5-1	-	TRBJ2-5	CASSLIPQETQYF	TGCGCCAGCAGCTTGATCCCCCAAGAGACCCAGTACTTC
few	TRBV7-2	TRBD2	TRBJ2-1	CASSPLSGGLSYNEQFF	TGTGCCAGCAGTCCACTTAGCGGGGGCCTCTCCTACAATGAGCAGTTCTTC
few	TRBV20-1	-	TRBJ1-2	CSAFRATGYGYTF	TGCAGTGCCTTTCGGGCAACAGGGTATGGCTACACCTTC
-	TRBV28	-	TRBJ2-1	CATRTGYEQFF	TGTGCCACCAGGACGGGGTATGAGCAGTTCTTC
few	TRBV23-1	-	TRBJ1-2	CASKLSYNYGYTF	TGCGCAAGCAAACTCTCCTACAACTATGGCTACACCTTC
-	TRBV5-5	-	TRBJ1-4	CASSLEANEKLFF	TGTGCCAGCAGCTTGGAGGCGAATGAAAAACTGTTTTTT
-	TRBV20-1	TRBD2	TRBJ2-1	CSAPLAGGPGEQFF	TGCAGTGCTCCTTTAGCGGGGGGGCCCGGTGAGCAGTTCTTC
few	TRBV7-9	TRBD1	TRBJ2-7	CATTGGSYEQYF	TGTGCCACGACAGGGGGCTCCTACGAGCAGTACTTC
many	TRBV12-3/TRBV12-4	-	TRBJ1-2	CASSLGANRVQLGGYTF	TGTGCCAGCAGCTTGGGAGCGAACAGGGTCCAATTGGGTGGCTACACCTTC
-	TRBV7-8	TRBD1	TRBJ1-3	CASSSDRSSGNTIYF	TGTGCCAGCAGCTCGGACAGGAGCTCTGGAAACACCATATATTTT
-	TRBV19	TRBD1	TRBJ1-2	CASSRGQINGYTF	TGTGCCAGTAGTAGGGGACAGATAAATGGCTACACCTTC
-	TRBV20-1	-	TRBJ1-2	CSARGTASYGYTF	TGCAGTGCTAGAGGGACAGCTTCCTATGGCTACACCTTC
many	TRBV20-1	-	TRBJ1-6	CSARTGTNSPLHF	TGCAGTGCTAGAACAGGGACCAATTCACCCCTCCACTTT
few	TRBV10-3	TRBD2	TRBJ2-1	CAIGVAGGNEQFF	TGTGCCATCGGCGTAGCGGGGGGCAATGAGCAGTTCTTC
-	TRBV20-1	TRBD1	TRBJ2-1	CSAATGALGPYNEQFF	TGCAGTGCTGCTACAGGGGCCTTGGGACCCTACAATGAGCAGTTCTTC
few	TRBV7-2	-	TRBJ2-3	CASSPAVGRTDTQYF	TGTGCCAGCAGCCCAGCCGTGGGGAGAACAGATACGCAGTATTTT
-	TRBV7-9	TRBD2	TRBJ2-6	CASSPRGAGENVLTF	TGTGCCAGCAGCCCGAGAGGAGCGGGGGAGAACGTCCTGACTTTC
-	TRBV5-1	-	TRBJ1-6	CASHWGGLHSPLHF	TGCGCCAGCCATTGGGGGGGGCTGCATTCACCCCTCCACTTT
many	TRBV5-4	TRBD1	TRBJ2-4	CASSQGQGAAPFQYF	TGTGCCAGCAGCCAAGGACAGGGGGCAGCTCCTTTTCAGTACTTC
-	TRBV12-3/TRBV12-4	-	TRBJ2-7	CASSHTVIDLYEQYF	TGTGCCAGCAGCCATACAGTTATAGACCTCTACGAGCAGTACTTC
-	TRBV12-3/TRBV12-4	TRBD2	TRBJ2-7	CASSLGRGGGEQYF	TGTGCCAGCAGTTTAGGACGGGGGGGAGGCGAGCAGTACTTC
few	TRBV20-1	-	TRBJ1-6	CSARRDFNSPLHF	TGCAGTGCTAGACGTGACTTCAATTCACCCCTCCACTTT
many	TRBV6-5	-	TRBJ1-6	CASSYHPSRGYNSPLHF	TGTGCCAGCAGTTACCATCCGTCCCGGGGCTATAATTCACCCCTCCACTTT
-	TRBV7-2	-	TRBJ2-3	CASSSQTTDTQYF	TGTGCCAGCAGCTCCCAAACCACAGATACGCAGTATTTT
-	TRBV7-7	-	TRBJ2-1	CASSRLRGNEQFF	TGTGCCAGCAGCAGACTCCGGGGGAATGAGCAGTTCTTC
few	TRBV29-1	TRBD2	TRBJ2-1	CSVEGSSGGSYNEQFF	TGCAGCGTTGAAGGGTCTAGCGGGGGATCCTACAATGAGCAGTTCTTC
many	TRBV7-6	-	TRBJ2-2	CASSSWAQVPPFTGELFF	TGTGCCAGCAGCTCCTGGGCCCAGGTTCCTCCTTTCACCGGGGAGCTGTTTTTT
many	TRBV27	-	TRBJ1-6	CASSSGGLNSPLHF	TGTGCCAGCAGTTCTGGAGGGCTCAATTCACCCCTCCACTTT
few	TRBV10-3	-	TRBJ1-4	CAISGEGQKLFF	TGTGCCATCAGTGGCGAAGGACAAAAACTGTTTTTT
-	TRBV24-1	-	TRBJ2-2	CATSGHEPSRALNTGELFF	TGTGCCACCAGTGGACATGAGCCCAGCAGGGCTCTGAACACCGGGGAGCTGTTTTTT
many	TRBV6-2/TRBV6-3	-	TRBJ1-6	CASRTANNSPLHF	TGTGCCAGCAGGACGGCGAATAATTCACCCCTCCACTTT
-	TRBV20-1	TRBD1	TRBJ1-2	CSARTGGDYGYTF	TGCAGTGCGCGCACAGGGGGCGACTATGGCTACACCTTC
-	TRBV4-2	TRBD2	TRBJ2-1	CASSQDYQRGIDEQFF	TGTGCCAGCAGCCAAGATTACCAGCGGGGGATCGATGAGCAGTTCTTC
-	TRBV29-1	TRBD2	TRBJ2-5	CSVEGLAGGNQETQYF	TGCAGCGTTGAAGGGCTAGCGGGGGGGAACCAAGAGACCCAGTACTTC
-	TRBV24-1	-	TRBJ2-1	CATSDLEGGDYNEQFF	TGTGCCACCAGTGATTTGGAGGGGGGAGACTACAATGAGCAGTTCTTC
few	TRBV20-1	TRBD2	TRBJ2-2	CSAGVAGNTGELFF	TGCAGTGCCGGGGTAGCGGGAAACACCGGGGAGCTGTTTTTT